The TCR beta chain described here comes from a study of memory CD4+ T cells and cytomegalovirus serostatus. This CDR3 region has 13 residues. Trimming pared 5 bases from V and 4 bases from J, leaving 11 bases between. Germline values: CDR1 MNHNS, CDR2 SASEGT. The sort gate was single viable CD3+CD4+CD8-CD45RO+ cells for memory CD4+ T cells. After thawing, CD4+ T cells were positively selected. The method was immunoSEQ multiplex PCR; TCRdb's version includes in-frame clones alone and lacks a portion of them. The sample has around 63,000 clones; around 82% are singletons. Material for sequencing was memory CD4+ T cells from blood. The chain joins TRBV6-1 to TRBJ1-2; maybe TRBD1 (6 bases). The source of this sequence is an adult in good health and CMV-seronegative. Some clones in this sample may be carry-over from other donors' samples. CDR3 residues: CASSRDISYGYTF. In nucleotides, the CDR3 is TGTGCCAGCAGTCGGGACATTTCCTATGGCTACACCTTC.